The entry that follows covers one T cell receptor beta chain sequence. In the authors' methods: Reference gene primer amplification yielded estimated nucleated cell counts. Sequenced by immunoSEQ multiplex PCR; TCRdb stores in-frame clones only, minus some. The DNA was the basis for D and trimming; V, J and clone size are from that table. The sample includes over 300,000 clones, around 84% of them seen just once. This specimen belongs to a study of blood T cell repertoires in COVID-19. On the study more broadly: There were acute and convalescent COVID-19 samples, and they came from the United States, Italy and Spain. Sources were T cells, B-cell-depleted T cells, or PBMCs; the material itself was cDNA or gDNA.

Those who participated ranged in age from about 18 to 89 years and resided in about two dozen US areas. This CDR3 spans 15 amino acids. V dropped 5 bases and J dropped 6; count of bases not matched to a gene: 9. CDR1 is SGHRS and CDR2 is YFSETQ in the germline V gene. This TCR was sampled from a woman aged 18-30 years who had recovered from COVID-19. The rearrangement uses TRBV5-1 and TRBJ1-2; 11 nucleotides align to TRBD1. Sequenced: PBMCs or T cells enriched from blood (not recorded which). The CDR3 here is CASSSWTGGRDGYTF. The DNA for the CDR3 is TGCGCCAGCAGTTCCTGGACAGGGGGCAGAGATGGCTACACCTTC.